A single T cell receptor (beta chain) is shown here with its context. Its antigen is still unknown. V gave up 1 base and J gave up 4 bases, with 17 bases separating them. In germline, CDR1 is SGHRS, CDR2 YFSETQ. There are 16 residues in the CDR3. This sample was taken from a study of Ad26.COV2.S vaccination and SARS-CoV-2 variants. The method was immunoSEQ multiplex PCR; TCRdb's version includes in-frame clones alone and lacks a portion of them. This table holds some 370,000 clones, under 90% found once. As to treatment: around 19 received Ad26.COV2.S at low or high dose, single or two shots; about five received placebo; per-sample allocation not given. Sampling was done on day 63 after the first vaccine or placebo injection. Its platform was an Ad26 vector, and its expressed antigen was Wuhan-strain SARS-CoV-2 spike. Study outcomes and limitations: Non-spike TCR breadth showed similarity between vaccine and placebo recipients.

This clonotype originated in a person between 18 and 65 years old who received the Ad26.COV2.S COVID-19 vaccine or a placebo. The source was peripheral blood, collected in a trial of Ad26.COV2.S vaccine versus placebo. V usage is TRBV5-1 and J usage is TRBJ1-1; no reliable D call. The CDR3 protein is CASSLPEKRGGTEAFF. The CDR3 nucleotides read TGCGCCAGCAGCTTGCCAGAAAAGAGAGGTGGCACTGAAGCTTTCTTT.